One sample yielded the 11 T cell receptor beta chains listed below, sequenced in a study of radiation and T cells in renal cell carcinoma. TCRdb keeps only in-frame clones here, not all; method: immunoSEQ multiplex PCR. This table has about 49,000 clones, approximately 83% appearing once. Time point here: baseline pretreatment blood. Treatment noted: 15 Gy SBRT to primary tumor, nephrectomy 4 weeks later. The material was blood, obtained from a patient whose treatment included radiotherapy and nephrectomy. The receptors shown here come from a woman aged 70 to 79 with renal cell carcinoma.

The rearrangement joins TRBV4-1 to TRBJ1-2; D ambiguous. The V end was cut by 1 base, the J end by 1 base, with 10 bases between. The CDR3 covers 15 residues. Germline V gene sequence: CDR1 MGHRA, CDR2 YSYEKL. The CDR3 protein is CASSQGESSNYGYTF. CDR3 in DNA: TGCGCCAGCAGCCAAGGGGAATCAAGTAACTATGGCTACACCTTC.

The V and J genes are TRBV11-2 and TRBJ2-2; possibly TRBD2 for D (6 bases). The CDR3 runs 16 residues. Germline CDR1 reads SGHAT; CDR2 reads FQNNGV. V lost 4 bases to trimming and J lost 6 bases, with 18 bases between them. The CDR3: CASSSQTSRASGELFF. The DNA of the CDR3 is TGTGCCAGCAGCTCCCAGACTAGTAGGGCATCCGGGGAGCTGTTTTTT. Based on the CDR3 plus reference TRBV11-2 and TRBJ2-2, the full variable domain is EAGVAQSPRYKIIEKRQSVAFWCNPISGHATLYWYQQILGQGPKLLIQFQNNGVVDDSQLPKDRFSAERLKGVDSTLKIQPAKLEDSAVYLCASSSQTSRASGELFFGEGSRLTVL.

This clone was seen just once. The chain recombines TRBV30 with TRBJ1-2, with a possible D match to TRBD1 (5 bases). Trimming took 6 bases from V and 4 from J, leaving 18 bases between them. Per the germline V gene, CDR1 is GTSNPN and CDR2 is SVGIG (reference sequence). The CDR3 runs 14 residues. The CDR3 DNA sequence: TGTGCCTGCCCCGTGGCAGGGAAGGCCTATGGCTACACCTTC. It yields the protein CACPVAGKAYGYTF. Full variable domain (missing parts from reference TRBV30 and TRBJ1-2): SQTIHQWPATLVQPVGSPLSLECTVEGTSNPNLYWYRQAAGRGLQLLFYSVGIGQISSEVPQNLSASRPQDRQFILSSKKLLLSDSGFYLCACPVAGKAYGYTFGSGTRLTVV.

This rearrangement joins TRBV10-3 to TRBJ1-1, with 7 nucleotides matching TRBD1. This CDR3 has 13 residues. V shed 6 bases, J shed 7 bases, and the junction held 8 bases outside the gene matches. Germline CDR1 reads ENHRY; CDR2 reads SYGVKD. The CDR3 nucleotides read TGTGCCATCAGAATTACAGGGGAAGTTGAAGCTTTCTTT. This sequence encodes CAIRITGEVEAFF.

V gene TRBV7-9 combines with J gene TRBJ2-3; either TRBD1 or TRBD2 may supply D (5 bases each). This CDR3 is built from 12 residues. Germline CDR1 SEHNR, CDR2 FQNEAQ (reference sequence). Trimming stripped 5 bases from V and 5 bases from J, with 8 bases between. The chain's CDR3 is CASSRGVDTQYF. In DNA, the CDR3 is TGTGCCAGCAGCCGGGGCGTAGATACGCAGTATTTT.

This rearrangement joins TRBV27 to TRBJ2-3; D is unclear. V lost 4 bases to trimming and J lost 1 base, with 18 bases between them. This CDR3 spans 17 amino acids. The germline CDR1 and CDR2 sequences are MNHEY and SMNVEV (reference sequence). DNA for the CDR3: TGTGCCAGCAGTTACAAAACCACATCGACGGGCACAGATACGCAGTATTTT. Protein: CASSYKTTSTGTDTQYF.

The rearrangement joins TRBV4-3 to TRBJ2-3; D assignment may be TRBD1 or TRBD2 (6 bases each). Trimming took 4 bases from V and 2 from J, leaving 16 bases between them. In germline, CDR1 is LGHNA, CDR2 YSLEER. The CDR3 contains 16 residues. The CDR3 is CASSPTGLAATDTQYF. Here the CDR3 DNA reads TGCGCCAGCAGCCCAACAGGGTTAGCGGCCACAGATACGCAGTATTTT.

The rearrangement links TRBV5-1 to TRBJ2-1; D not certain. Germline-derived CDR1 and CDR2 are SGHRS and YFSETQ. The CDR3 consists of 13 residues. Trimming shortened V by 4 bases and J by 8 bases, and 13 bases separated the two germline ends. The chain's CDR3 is CASSLDSGYEQFF. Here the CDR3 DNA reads TGCGCCAGCAGCCTCGATAGTGGCTATGAGCAGTTCTTC.

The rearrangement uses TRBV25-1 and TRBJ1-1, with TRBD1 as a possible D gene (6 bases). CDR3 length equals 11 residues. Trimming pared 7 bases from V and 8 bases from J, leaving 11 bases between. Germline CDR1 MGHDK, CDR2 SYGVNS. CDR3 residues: CASTRTGEAFF. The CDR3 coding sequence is TGTGCCAGCACTAGAACAGGGGAAGCTTTCTTT.

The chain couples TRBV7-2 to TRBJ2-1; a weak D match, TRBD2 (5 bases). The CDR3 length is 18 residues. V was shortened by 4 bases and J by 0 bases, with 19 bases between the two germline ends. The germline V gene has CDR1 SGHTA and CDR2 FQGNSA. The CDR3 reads CASSSNWLGSGSYNEQFF. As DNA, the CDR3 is TGTGCCAGCAGCTCCAACTGGTTGGGGAGCGGCTCCTACAATGAGCAGTTCTTC.

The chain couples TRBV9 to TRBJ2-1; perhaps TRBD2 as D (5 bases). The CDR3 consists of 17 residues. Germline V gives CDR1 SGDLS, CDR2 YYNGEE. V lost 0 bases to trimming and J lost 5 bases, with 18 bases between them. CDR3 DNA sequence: TGTGCCAGCAGCGTAGCAGTGGTGGCGGGCTGGCACAATGAGCAGTTCTTC. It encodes CASSVAVVAGWHNEQFF.